These T cell receptor beta chains were read from a single sample in a study of shared clonotypes between healthy human individuals. Clones were read by immunoSEQ multiplex PCR, and TCRdb kept only the in-frame ones, dropping some. The repertoire includes about 960,000 clones, approximately 80% of them detected once, and nearly 1.5% sits in the top ten. The sequenced sample consisted of memory CD4+ T cells sorted from blood. Receptors were obtained from a man between 18 and 35 years old in good health. Both conserved end residues are part of each CDR3. The D gene is left open where the match is weak. Size is omitted from some rows. Given values are once, few, many or a class for expanded clones.

>TRBV30|TRBD1|TRBJ1-6|many
CAWRGQGGSPLHF
TGTGCCTGGAGGGGACAGGGGGGTTCACCCCTCCACTTT
>TRBV11-2|.|TRBJ2-4|.
CASSSLPGQMGNIQYF
TGTGCCAGCAGCTCGCTGCCGGGACAAATGGGAAACATTCAGTACTTC
>TRBV4-1|TRBD1|TRBJ2-7|few
CASSKPGQGELEYF
TGCGCCAGCAGCAAACCGGGACAGGGCGAATTGGAGTACTTC
>TRBV7-2|.|TRBJ1-2|many
CASSSRGANYGYTF
TGTGCCAGCAGCTCCAGGGGTGCCAACTATGGCTACACCTTC
>TRBV9|.|TRBJ2-6|once
CASSVARGSGANVLTF
TGTGCCAGCAGCGTAGCTCGGGGCTCTGGGGCCAACGTCCTGACTTTC
>TRBV7-2|TRBD1|TRBJ2-4|.
CASSLQTGSAKNIQYF
TGTGCCAGCAGCCTTCAGACAGGGAGTGCCAAAAACATTCAGTACTTC
>TRBV5-1|TRBD1|TRBJ2-3|once
CASSFGQGPDTQYF
TGCGCCAGCAGCTTCGGACAGGGACCAGATACGCAGTATTTT
>TRBV7-8|TRBD1|TRBJ2-2|.
CASSVRLRDSALDTGELFF
TGTGCCAGCAGCGTTAGACTCCGGGACAGCGCTTTAGACACCGGGGAGCTGTTTTTT
>TRBV18|.|TRBJ1-6|once
CASSPVQGNNSPLHF
TGTGCCAGCTCACCGGTCCAGGGAAATAATTCACCCCTCCACTTT
>TRBV30|TRBD1|TRBJ1-6|once
CAWIAGTGVSSPLHF
TGTGCCTGGATCGCCGGGACAGGGGTTAGTTCACCCCTCCACTTT
>TRBV5-1|TRBD2|TRBJ2-1|.
CASSLAILAGVNEQFF
TGCGCCAGCAGCTTGGCCATCCTAGCGGGAGTGAATGAGCAGTTCTTC
>TRBV6-1|TRBD2|TRBJ2-2|.
CASAGGTGELFF
TGTGCCAGCGCGGGAGGAACCGGGGAGCTGTTTTTT
>TRBV7-2|.|TRBJ2-2|.
CASSLFHTGELFF
TGTGCCAGCAGCTTATTTCACACCGGGGAGCTGTTTTTT
>TRBV7-2|TRBD1|TRBJ1-3|.
CASSLGTGVSGNTIYF
TGTGCCAGCAGCTTAGGGACAGGAGTCTCTGGAAACACCATATATTTT
>TRBV5-4|.|TRBJ2-4|.
CASSSLLGGRWIQYF
TGTGCCAGCAGCTCCCTACTCGGCGGCAGATGGATTCAGTACTTC
>TRBV5-6|.|TRBJ1-1|few
CASSLDPRPNTEAFF
TGTGCCAGCAGCTTGGACCCCAGGCCGAACACTGAAGCTTTCTTT
>TRBV25-1|.|TRBJ1-4|.
CASSRELKEKLFF
TGTGCCAGCAGTAGGGAACTGAAAGAAAAACTGTTTTTT
>TRBV7-2|.|TRBJ1-6|.
CASSQQSDNSPLHF
TGTGCCAGCAGCCAGCAGAGCGATAATTCACCCCTCCACTTT
>TRBV7-9|.|TRBJ2-1|.
CASSLAGLAGDEQFF
TGTGCCAGCAGCTTAGCAGGACTCGCTGGCGATGAGCAGTTCTTC
>TRBV10-2|TRBD1|TRBJ2-1|few
CASTGRGQDNEQFF
TGCGCCAGCACCGGCAGGGGGCAGGACAATGAGCAGTTCTTC
>TRBV19|TRBD1|TRBJ1-6|few
CASSPGQGLVAVLHF
TGTGCCAGTAGTCCTGGACAGGGGCTCGTAGCAGTCCTCCACTTT
>TRBV5-4|TRBD2|TRBJ2-3|.
CASSKTSGSTDTQYF
TGTGCCAGCAGCAAGACTAGCGGAAGCACAGATACGCAGTATTTT
>TRBV7-9|.|TRBJ2-1|.
CASSPELQAYNEQFF
TGTGCCAGCAGCCCCGAGCTCCAGGCCTACAATGAGCAGTTCTTC
>TRBV29-1|.|TRBJ1-5|many
CSVQGMGNQPQHF
TGCAGCGTTCAGGGAATGGGGAATCAGCCCCAGCATTTT
>TRBV12-5|.|TRBJ2-1|.
CASGSTTGYNEQFF
TGTGCTAGTGGTTCTACGACAGGCTACAATGAGCAGTTCTTC
>TRBV10-1|TRBD2|TRBJ2-3|.
CASSSGRSGADTQYF
TGCGCCAGCAGTAGCGGGAGGAGCGGAGCAGATACGCAGTATTTT
>TRBV6-1|.|TRBJ2-7|.
CASTRPYEQYF
TGTGCCAGCACCCGACCCTACGAGCAGTACTTC
>TRBV10-3|TRBD2|TRBJ2-1|.
CAISSKTSPYNEQFF
TGTGCCATCAGTTCGAAGACTAGCCCTTACAATGAGCAGTTCTTC
>TRBV7-9|.|TRBJ1-4|.
CASSPGDTPHEKLFF
TGTGCCAGCAGCCCCGGGGACACCCCGCATGAAAAACTGTTTTTT
>TRBV11-1|.|TRBJ1-3|.
CASSSSDIPGNTIYF
TGTGCCAGCAGCTCCTCGGACATACCTGGAAACACCATATATTTT
>TRBV6-6|.|TRBJ1-6|.
CASSYQGDGSPLHF
TGTGCCAGCAGTTACCAGGGCGACGGTTCACCCCTCCACTTT
>TRBV29-1|.|TRBJ1-1|few
CSVTSDGNTEAFF
TGCAGCGTCACCTCGGACGGGAACACTGAAGCTTTCTTT
>TRBV9|.|TRBJ2-7|.
CASSGGTYSYEQYF
TGTGCCAGCAGCGGCGGGACTTACTCCTACGAGCAGTACTTC
>TRBV27|.|TRBJ1-2|few
CATLYNYGYTF
TGTGCCACCCTTTATAACTATGGCTACACCTTC
>TRBV9|.|TRBJ2-3|.
CASSDAAGDTQYF
TGTGCCAGCAGCGATGCAGCGGGAGATACGCAGTATTTT
>TRBV27|TRBD1|TRBJ1-5|.
CASSPRDRGGQPQHF
TGTGCCAGCAGTCCCCGGGACAGGGGGGGACAGCCCCAGCATTTT
>TRBV18|.|TRBJ2-4|.
CASSPDRQENIQYF
TGTGCCAGCTCACCGGACCGACAGGAAAACATTCAGTACTTC
>TRBV19|.|TRBJ1-2|.
CASSTSHLDRLYGYTF
TGTGCCAGTAGTACCTCCCACTTGGACAGACTCTATGGCTACACCTTC
>TRBV6-6|.|TRBJ1-5|once
CASSPGQMDQPQHF
TGTGCCAGCAGCCCCGGACAGATGGATCAGCCCCAGCATTTT
>TRBV2|.|TRBJ2-6|.
CASQKLSGANVLTF
TGTGCCAGCCAGAAGCTCTCTGGGGCCAACGTCCTGACTTTC
>TRBV5-1|TRBD1|TRBJ1-5|.
CASSPGTGGTQPQHF
TGCGCCAGCAGCCCCGGGACAGGGGGGACTCAGCCCCAGCATTTT
>TRBV30|TRBD1|TRBJ1-2|.
CAYGQGNYGYTF
TGTGCCTACGGACAGGGGAACTATGGCTACACCTTC
>TRBV10-3|.|TRBJ2-5|.
CAISEFGGETQYF
TGTGCCATCAGTGAGTTTGGGGGGGAGACCCAGTACTTC
>TRBV6-5|TRBD1|TRBJ2-7|.
CVTKRDRGFNEQYF
TGTGTTACGAAAAGGGACAGGGGGTTCAACGAGCAGTACTTC
>TRBV10-3|.|TRBJ2-7|.
CAIIYLALYCSYEQYF
TGTGCCATCATATATTTAGCCTTATATTGCTCCTACGAGCAGTACTTC